The rows below give T cell receptor beta chains drawn from one sample of a study of T cell changes during pregnancy in multiple sclerosis. Assay: immunoSEQ multiplex PCR; the TCRdb copy retains only in-frame clones and omits some. This table has approximately 60,000 clones, approximately 87% appearing once. The sequencing input was peripheral blood from another person, used as feeder cells. The receptors shown here come from a human donor whose cells served as feeder cells for cultures in a pregnancy study. Each CDR3 is given with its conserved first and last residue. A D gene is named only where the DNA matches it firmly. Some rows have no size entry. The others give once, few or many, or a class for an expanded clone.

TRBD2 - TRBJ2-1 12 TRBV12-5 CASGLSPGGGFF TGTGCTAGTGGTTTGAGTCCGGGAGGTGGGTTCTTC
- - TRBJ1-2 15 TRBV18 CASSPQPGSNYGYTF TGTGCCAGCTCACCACAACCGGGTTCCAACTATGGCTACACCTTC
TRBD1 - TRBJ1-1 12 TRBV11-2 CASSLGGQEAFF TGTGCCAGCAGCTTAGGGGGACAGGAGGCTTTCTTT
TRBD1 - TRBJ1-3 15 TRBV4-2 CASSPGTGAGNTIYF TGTGCCAGCAGCCCCGGGACAGGCGCTGGAAACACCATATATTTT
- - TRBJ1-1 12 TRBV4-3 CASSQVGGEAFF TGCGCCAGCAGCCAAGTTGGCGGGGAAGCTTTCTTT
- once TRBJ2-3 11 TRBV19 CASKQGDTQYF TGTGCCAGTAAACAGGGAGATACGCAGTATTTT
- - TRBJ1-1 13 TRBV5-1 CASSLRPNTEAFF TGCGCCAGCAGCTTGCGTCCGAACACTGAAGCTTTCTTT
TRBD2 - TRBJ2-7 15 TRBV11-2 CASSGGIGEGYEQYF TGTGCCAGCAGCGGAGGTATAGGGGAGGGATACGAGCAGTACTTC
TRBD2 - TRBJ2-5 18 TRBV7-6 CASSPRLAGGGITETQYF TGTGCCAGCAGCCCCAGACTAGCGGGGGGCGGTATTACGGAGACCCAGTACTTC
TRBD1 - TRBJ1-1 13 TRBV7-2 CASSSDRGIEAFF TGTGCCAGCAGCTCCGACAGGGGCATTGAAGCTTTCTTT
- - TRBJ1-1 13 TRBV5-1 CASSPPGRLEAFF TGCGCCAGCTCTCCTCCGGGGAGGTTGGAGGCTTTCTTT
- - TRBJ1-3 16 TRBV5-5 CASSPRFGSGGNTIYF TGTGCCAGCAGCCCCCGTTTTGGGTCAGGTGGAAACACCATATATTTT
TRBD1 - TRBJ2-7 13 TRBV29-1 CSVVGTDSYEQYF TGCAGCGTTGTGGGGACAGACTCCTACGAGCAGTACTTC
- - TRBJ1-2 14 TRBV30 CAWSVSPRNYGYTF TGTGCCTGGAGTGTATCCCCCAGGAACTATGGCTACACCTTC
- - TRBJ1-1 15 TRBV2 CASSDGSSGDTEAFF TGTGCCAGCAGCGATGGCTCTAGTGGTGACACTGAAGCTTTCTTT
TRBD1 - TRBJ2-7 19 TRBV13 CASRQTRGQGIKGSYEQYF TGTGCCAGCAGACAGACCCGAGGACAGGGAATAAAAGGGTCCTACGAGCAGTACTTC
- - TRBJ2-7 14 TRBV7-3 CASSSMGGTYEQYF TGTGCCAGCAGCTCCATGGGGGGTACCTACGAGCAGTACTTC
- - TRBJ2-3 14 TRBV9 CASSVEGDTDTQYF TGTGCCAGCAGCGTAGAGGGGGACACAGATACGCAGTATTTT
- few TRBJ2-6 17 TRBV2 CASSESRQYSGANVLTF TGTGCCAGCAGTGAAAGTCGGCAGTACTCTGGGGCCAACGTCCTGACTTTC
TRBD2 once TRBJ2-2 15 TRBV29-1 CSVEGWAGATGELFF TGCAGCGTTGAAGGATGGGCGGGAGCAACCGGGGAGCTGTTTTTT
- - TRBJ1-4 12 TRBV28 CASSSSNEKLFF TGTGCCAGCAGCTCCTCTAATGAAAAACTGTTTTTT
- - TRBJ2-3 11 TRBV2 CASSNTDTQYF TGTGCCAGCAGCAACACAGATACGCAGTATTTT
- - TRBJ1-3 12 TRBV6-6 CASTYTGTTIYF TGTGCCAGCACCTACACCGGGACCACCATATATTTT
- - TRBJ1-5 13 TRBV19 CASRLDRDQPQHF TGTGCCAGTAGGCTTGACAGAGATCAGCCCCAGCATTTT
- few TRBJ1-6 14 TRBV27 CASSSRVFNSPLHF TGTGCCAGCAGTTCCAGGGTTTTTAATTCACCCCTCCACTTT
- - TRBJ2-3 15 TRBV4-1 CASSQAGPTTDTQYF TGCGCCAGCAGCCAAGCTGGTCCCACGACAGATACGCAGTATTTT
- - TRBJ1-2 13 TRBV18 CASSPPSSSGYTF TGTGCCAGCTCACCACCGAGCAGCTCTGGCTACACCTTC
- - TRBJ2-1 13 TRBV11-3 CASSLAPYNEQFF TGTGCCAGCAGCTTAGCGCCCTACAATGAGCAGTTCTTC
- - TRBJ1-1 10 TRBV30 CAGRMAEAFF TGTGCCGGGCGGATGGCTGAAGCTTTCTTT
- - TRBJ1-1 14 TRBV28 CASSLSGANTEAFF TGTGCCAGCAGCCTATCAGGAGCGAACACTGAAGCTTTCTTT
TRBD2 - TRBJ2-3 14 TRBV7-9 CASSYSGSTDTQYF TGTGCCAGCAGCTATAGCGGGAGCACAGATACGCAGTATTTT
- - TRBJ1-5 15 TRBV9 CASSPSGQLLQPQHF TGTGCCAGCAGCCCCAGCGGACAGCTGCTACAGCCCCAGCATTTT
TRBD2 - TRBJ2-3 14 TRBV9 CASSPSGGEDTQYF TGTGCCAGCAGCCCTAGCGGGGGGGAAGATACGCAGTATTTT
- once TRBJ1-2 15 TRBV11-2 CASSFTPVANYGYTF TGTGCCAGCAGCTTTACCCCCGTAGCTAACTATGGCTACACCTTC